The T cell receptor (beta chain) described here comes from a study of blood T cells in healthy people across ages. This clonotype was counted a few times. Germline CDR1 reads MNHEY; CDR2 reads SVGEGT. V lost 7 bases, J lost 2 bases, and 15 bases lay in between. CDR3 size: 14 residues. Combining a sample-barcoded 5' primer with a J-beta primer mix, a second PCR ran for about 6 to 11 cycles. Each TCR beta cDNA got a 12-nucleotide random molecular identifier. Using its own MiXCR run on the 5' RACE reads, TCRdb lists one record per CDR3 protein. The sample has 700,000 to 1,000,000 distinct CDR3 sequences; around 45% are singletons.

The TCR sequence derives from a man in his sixties in good health. The specimen was blood. This chain links TRBV6-2 or TRBV6-3 with TRBJ2-7; D remains unclear. The CDR3 sequence is CASINLERAYEQYF. CDR3 DNA sequence: TGTGCCAGCATCAACCTAGAGCGAGCCTACGAGCAGTACTTC.